This entry is about one TCR beta chain. The clone's antigen remains unknown. Base-call qualities are not available, and no considerably larger clone is one nucleotide away. Library construction relied on the immunoSEQ multiplex PCR assay. TCRdb provides this immuneACCESS table in a form limited to in-frame rearrangements. Some clones are lacking; in checked studies, under half of them reflect an unresolved V gene, and why the rest are absent is not known. The sample profile shows about 78,000 clones; around 94% of them were found once. Jointly, the top ten make up over 0.4% of the sample. The data belong to a study of technical replicates of blood from a few donors (dated by TCRdb to about 2017). V is reduced by 2 bases and J by 5 bases, leaving a spacing of 9 bases between them. The CDR3 covers 13 residues, taking in both the cysteine and the phenylalanine. CDR3 DNA only is kept here, 39 bases in frame from base 1. CDR1 and CDR2, looked up from the germline V gene (reference sequence), are MNHEY and SMNVEV.

Sequenced sample: T cells isolated from PBMCs. The clonotype was recovered from a human donor in good health. This sequence uses TRBV27 and TRBJ1-1; the D segment cannot be called with confidence. The CDR3 here reads CASSLEGRTEAFF. The DNA is as follows: TGTGCCAGCAGTTTAGAGGGTCGGACTGAAGCTTTCTTT.